The source of this T cell receptor beta chain is a study of blood T cell repertoires in COVID-19. As handled by the study authors: Nucleated cell counts were estimated from reference gene primer amplification. Using immunoSEQ multiplex PCR, the repertoire was profiled, and TCRdb retains in-frame clones only, with some absent. For V, J and clone size, that table is used; D and trimming come from the DNA. The sample includes under 15,000 clones, just over 90% of them seen just once. The length of the CDR3 is 14 residues. Trimming cost V 7 bases and J 1 base, with 13 bases left between them. CDR1 is MDHEN and CDR2 is SYDVKM in the germline V gene.

The chain couples TRBV28 to TRBJ1-1; D might be TRBD1 (5 bases). This TCR was recovered from a human donor in a cohort sampled during active COVID-19. Sequenced: peripheral blood. The CDR3 reads CASKGAPRNTEAFF. CDR3 sequence (DNA): TGTGCCAGCAAAGGGGCGCCTAGGAACACTGAAGCTTTCTTT.